This TCR beta chain was profiled in a study of patients and donors after allogeneic stem cell transplantation. The CDR3 covers 13 residues. V dropped 0 bases and J dropped 5 bases, with 4 bases sitting between them. Germline V gene sequence: CDR1 SGHDN, CDR2 FVKESK. Using its own MiXCR run on the RT-PCR reads, TCRdb lists one record per CDR3 protein. The data contain about 160,000 distinct CDR3 sequences, approximately 24% of them seen just once; the ten biggest clones take up roughly a quarter. This clonotype was seen ten or more times. The chain has TRBV14 and TRBJ2-2, with D hard to call. This TCR was sampled from a human donor who was either an allogeneic HSCT recipient or a stem cell or donor lymphocyte infusion donor (not recorded which). It is not recorded whose cells these are; they may come from a transplant donor. The sequenced sample was blood, either unsorted or a sorted T cell fraction (not recorded which). CDR3 nucleotides: TGTGCCAGCAGCCAAGATTTAACCGGGGAGCTGTTTTTT. Amino acid sequence: CASSQDLTGELFF.